A single sample is the source of the 2 T cell receptor beta chains below, sequenced in a study of blood T cell repertoires in COVID-19 (dated by TCRdb to the early 2020s). The method behind the library was the immunoSEQ multiplex PCR assay. TCRdb mirrors the immuneACCESS table, restricted to in-frame sequences. Some clones are absent from its copies; in checked studies, under half trace to an unresolved V gene, and the reason for the others is unknown. For this sample there are around 100,000 clones; roughly four fifths appear just once. The ten largest account for under 8% of the sample. The sample consisted of peripheral blood. These receptors came from an older man with acute or convalescent COVID-19.

The rearrangement uses TRBV25-1 and TRBJ1-3; TRBD1 matches at 9 bases. Germline V gene data show CDR1 as MGHDK and CDR2 as SYGVNS. After removal of 11 bases from V and 0 bases from J, the junction contained 14 bases not matched to a gene. The CDR3 sequence is 17 residues long. DNA of the CDR3: TGTGCCCATCCGGGACAGGGCACCTCAAGCTCTGGAAACACCATATATTTT. Its protein is CAHPGQGTSSSGNTIYF.

V is TRBV25-1 and J is TRBJ2-1, with 8 positions matching TRBD2. With 3 bases clipped from V and 7 bases from J, the junction kept 8 bases outside the gene matches. Germline CDR1 MGHDK, CDR2 SYGVNS. The CDR3 consists of 15 residues. CDR3 protein: CASSDVKRETNEQFF. As DNA, the CDR3 is TGTGCCAGCAGTGATGTCAAGCGGGAGACTAATGAGCAGTTCTTC.